These 17 T cell receptor beta chains were all obtained from the same sample, sequenced in a study of identifying expanded T cells in peripheral blood. Data came from immunoSEQ multiplex PCR; TCRdb stores just in-frame clones and leaves some out. The table lists some 97,000 clones, approximately 89% of them singletons. The sequencing input was blood. These receptors were collected from a person aged 18 to 69 in good health.

The rearrangement links TRBV19 to TRBJ1-1, with D unclear. This CDR3 comprises 12 residues. Trimming removed 5 bases from V and 7 bases from J, with 11 bases in between. Germline assignment: CDR1 LNHDA and CDR2 SQIVND (reference sequence). The CDR3 here is CASSAQASEAFF. The CDR3 bases are TGTGCCAGTAGTGCCCAGGCAAGTGAAGCTTTCTTT.

This clone was observed a handful of times. The chain uses TRBV5-4 and TRBJ1-2, with 9 bases lining up with TRBD1. CDR3 length: 13 amino acids. After removal of 7 bases from V and 4 bases from J, the junction contained 5 bases not matched to a gene. Germline assignment: CDR1 SGHNT and CDR2 YYREEE (reference sequence). The CDR3 DNA follows: TGTGCCAGCCCCTCGACAGGGGGCTATGGCTACACCTTC. Encoded protein: CASPSTGGYGYTF.

Notes on this clone: Other DNA sequences in the sample encode the same CDR3. The rearrangement uses TRBV7-3 and TRBJ2-5, with D tentatively TRBD2 (6 bases). Trimming took 2 bases from V and 5 from J, leaving 12 bases between them. The germline gives CDR1 SGHTA, CDR2 FQGTGA. The length of the CDR3 is 14 residues. CDR3 region: CASSLGGYEETQYF. CDR3 in DNA: TGTGCCAGCAGCTTAGGAGGGTACGAGGAGACCCAGTACTTC.

This clone has only one observation. The chain couples TRBV11-3 to TRBJ2-1; perhaps TRBD2 as D (7 bases). Germline V lookup: CDR1 SGHNT, CDR2 YENEEA. V lost 1 base and J 15 bases, leaving 16 bases between the germline ends. The CDR3 loop spans 13 amino acids. CDR3 nucleotides: TGTGCCAGCAGCTTAGCGAGGGGGGGGCGGTTGTTCTTC. Residues: CASSLARGGRLFF.

The gene calls are TRBV19 and TRBJ2-1; D gene ambiguous. Germline V gene lookup returns CDR1 LNHDA and CDR2 SQIVND (reference sequence). The length of the CDR3 is 13 residues. Deletions cut 3 bases from V and 8 bases from J, with 11 bases between. The CDR3 region is CASSMDGAYEQFF. The CDR3 DNA sequence: TGTGCCAGTAGTATGGACGGTGCCTATGAGCAGTTCTTC.

The gene calls are TRBV7-9 and TRBJ2-3; 7 nucleotides align to TRBD1. Germline assignment: CDR1 SEHNR and CDR2 FQNEAQ (reference sequence). This CDR3 has 16 amino acids. J lost 4 bases, V lost 4 bases, and 11 bases had no gene match. DNA for the CDR3: TGTGCCAGCAGCTCGACAGGGCTCTACGTCGCAGATACGCAGTATTTT. Encoded protein: CASSSTGLYVADTQYF.

V is TRBV27 and J is TRBJ1-2, with 8 nucleotides matching TRBD1. Germline V gives CDR1 MNHEY, CDR2 SMNVEV (reference sequence). The V segment lost 5 bases and the J segment 5 bases; nucleotides outside the gene matches: 10. The CDR3 sequence is 15 residues long. The CDR3 is CASSPDRAQPYGYTF. Here the CDR3 DNA reads TGTGCCAGCAGTCCGGACAGGGCGCAACCTTATGGCTACACCTTC.

The gene calls are TRBV30 and TRBJ2-7, with 9 bases lining up with TRBD1. The ends lost 2 bases at V and 2 bases at J; junction bases unmatched: 10. Germline assignment: CDR1 GTSNPN and CDR2 SVGIG (reference sequence). The CDR3 is made up of 16 amino acids. The CDR3: CAWSHFWTGETYEQYF. DNA of the CDR3: TGTGCCTGGAGTCATTTCTGGACAGGGGAAACCTACGAGCAGTACTTC.

The V gene is TRBV27, the J gene TRBJ1-1; TRBD1 is a possible D gene (5 bases). This CDR3 spans 16 amino acids. Germline V CDR1 and CDR2: MNHEY, SMNVEV (reference sequence). V was clipped by 3 bases and J by 2 bases, with 16 bases between them. CDR3 bases: TGTGCCAGCAGTTTTCTCGCACCGGGGGGTAACACTGAAGCTTTCTTT. It specifies CASSFLAPGGNTEAFF.

CDR3 residues: CASSVRRVNEQFF. CDR3 DNA: TGTGCCAGCAGCGTCCGGCGGGTCAATGAGCAGTTCTTC. The rearrangement uses TRBV2 and TRBJ2-1; a weak D match, TRBD2 (5 bases). This CDR3 region has 13 residues. From germline, CDR1 is SNHLY and CDR2 FYNNEI. The germline V and J ends were trimmed by 6 bases and 6 bases, with 12 bases remaining between them.

The gene calls are TRBV5-1 and TRBJ1-6; 7 bases align to TRBD1. From germline, CDR1 is SGHRS and CDR2 YFSETQ. With V trimmed by 4 bases and J by 6 bases, 4 bases remained unmatched. This CDR3 contains 14 residues. The CDR3 DNA sequence: TGCGCCAGCAGCCTGGGACAGACTAATTCACCCCTCCACTTT. It codes for CASSLGQTNSPLHF.

The chain uses TRBV29-1 and TRBJ2-1; D gene ambiguous. Per the germline V gene, CDR1 is SQVTM and CDR2 is ANQGSEA. Trimming pared 7 bases from V and 7 bases from J, leaving 26 bases between. This CDR3 comprises 16 residues. The CDR3 nucleotides are TGCAGCGGGGGTCTTTACCTGGGGAACTATGGGAATGAGCAGTTCTTC. This codes for CSGGLYLGNYGNEQFF.

The rearrangement uses TRBV30 and TRBJ1-5, with a possible D match to TRBD1 (5 bases). V was clipped by 1 base and J by 0 bases, with 10 bases between them. The V gene's germline CDR1 is GTSNPN and CDR2 SVGIG (reference sequence). The CDR3 is made up of 15 amino acids. CDR3 nucleotide sequence: TGTGCCTGGAGTGCGGGCGGGGGTAGCAATCAGCCCCAGCATTTT. Translated: CAWSAGGGSNQPQHF. Based on the CDR3 plus reference TRBV30 and TRBJ1-5, the full variable domain is SQTIHQWPATLVQPVGSPLSLECTVEGTSNPNLYWYRQAAGRGLQLLFYSVGIGQISSEVPQNLSASRPQDRQFILSSKKLLLSDSGFYLCAWSAGGGSNQPQHFGDGTRLSIL.

The chain is built from TRBV28 and TRBJ1-3; D perhaps matches TRBD1 (6 bases). The germline V gene encodes CDR1 MDHEN and CDR2 SYDVKM. The V and J ends lost 5 bases and 0 bases respectively, with 11 bases between them. This CDR3 is built from 15 residues. The CDR3 DNA reads as TGTGCCAGCAGTCGGGGGGGCGGCTCTGGAAACACCATATATTTT. Protein: CASSRGGGSGNTIYF. The complete variable domain, with remaining parts taken from reference TRBV28 and TRBJ1-3, reads DVKVTQSSRYLVKRTGEKVFLECVQDMDHENMFWYRQDPGLGLRLIYFSYDVKMKEKGDIPEGYSVSREKKERFSLILESASTNQTSMYLCASSRGGGSGNTIYFGEGSWLTVV.

The rearrangement uses TRBV7-2 and TRBJ2-1; 10 bases are shared with TRBD2. The CDR3 sequence is 15 residues long. J was trimmed by 6 bases and V by 5 bases; bases with no gene match: 7. Looked up from germline, CDR1 is SGHTA and CDR2 is FQGNSA. The CDR3 protein is CASSPASGGTNEQFF. The CDR3 DNA reads TGTGCCAGCAGCCCCGCTAGCGGGGGAACCAATGAGCAGTTCTTC.

The rearrangement links TRBV7-2 to TRBJ2-7, with D perhaps TRBD1 or TRBD2 (5 bases each). Per the germline V gene, CDR1 is SGHTA and CDR2 is FQGNSA. The CDR3 extends over 15 amino acids. Trimming took off 3 bases at V and 2 bases at J, with 14 bases between the two ends. DNA of the CDR3: TGTGCCAGCAGCTTCACTCGAGGGGCTACCTACGAGCAGTACTTC. This codes for CASSFTRGATYEQYF.

This chain connects TRBV5-1 to TRBJ2-1; 8 bases line up with TRBD2. After removal of 6 bases from V and 0 bases from J, the junction contained 5 bases not matched to a gene. Germline V CDR1 and CDR2: SGHRS, YFSETQ. The CDR3 has 15 amino acids. The CDR3 nucleotides are TGCGCCAGCACCCGGGGGGGATTCTCCTACAATGAGCAGTTCTTC. It codes for CASTRGGFSYNEQFF.